A single sample is the source of the 17 T cell receptor beta chains below, sequenced in a study of T cell changes during pregnancy in multiple sclerosis. Here immunoSEQ multiplex PCR was the method, and the copy in TCRdb shows in-frame clones only, minus some. The table has 44,000 or so clones, 85% to 90% seen once. Source: CD8+ T cells from peripheral blood mononuclear cells, taken after pregnancy. All receptors derive from a female donor in good health, enrolled as a control in a pregnancy study.

Note on this clone: Other DNA sequences in the same sample also yield this CDR3. The rearrangement uses TRBV11-2 and TRBJ1-1; a possible D gene is TRBD1 (5 bases). V lost 5 bases and J 5 bases, leaving 9 bases between the germline ends. There are 12 residues in the CDR3. CDR1 is SGHAT, CDR2 FQNNGV, per germline. DNA for the CDR3: TGTGCCAGCAGCCCGGGGGGGACTGAAGCTTTCTTT. It encodes CASSPGGTEAFF.

The chain employs TRBV5-1 and TRBJ1-1; TRBD1 is a possible D gene (5 bases). CDR1 SGHRS and CDR2 YFSETQ come from the germline V gene. CDR3 size: 16 residues. V was clipped by 0 bases and J by 4 bases, with 16 bases between them. Written as DNA, the CDR3 is TGCGCCAGCAGCTTGGCCCCTGTAGGGGAAGGCACTGAAGCTTTCTTT. It translates to CASSLAPVGEGTEAFF.

J is TRBJ1-6 and V is TRBV27; no definite D call. Trimming pared 6 bases from V and 10 bases from J, leaving 16 bases between. The CDR3 is 14 residues long. CDR1 MNHEY and CDR2 SMNVEV come from the germline V gene (reference sequence). The CDR3 nucleotides read TGTGCCAGCAGCCCCACAAGAGGGTGGTCACCCCTCCACTTT. Amino acid sequence: CASSPTRGWSPLHF.

The chain recombines TRBV19 with TRBJ2-5; 8 nucleotides line up with TRBD2. Germline CDR1 LNHDA, CDR2 SQIVND (reference sequence). This CDR3 has 16 amino acids. V trimming: 3 bases; J trimming: 9 bases; junction bases outside the gene matches: 15. CDR3 region: CASSMDRRGEPEAQYF. The CDR3 DNA is TGTGCCAGTAGTATGGACCGGCGGGGGGAACCGGAGGCCCAGTACTTC.

This clone appeared a single time. The chain uses TRBV4-3 and TRBJ2-7; 9 bases match TRBD1. CDR1 is LGHNA and CDR2 is YSLEER in the germline V gene. V was pared by 3 bases and J by 0 bases, with 3 bases of the junction left unmatched. The CDR3 is made up of 15 amino acids. The CDR3 here is CASSQTGGSSYEQYF. Here the CDR3 DNA reads TGCGCCAGCAGCCAGACAGGGGGGAGCTCCTACGAGCAGTACTTC.

This chain uses TRBV6-5 with TRBJ2-3, with TRBD2 matching over 9 bases. J lost 4 bases, V lost 3 bases, and 5 bases had no gene match. CDR1 MNHEY and CDR2 SVGAGI come from the germline V gene. CDR3 size: 15 residues. The CDR3 reads CASSYTSGRADTQYF. The CDR3 DNA follows: TGTGCCAGCAGTTATACTAGCGGGCGGGCAGATACGCAGTATTTT.

The V call is TRBV9, the J call TRBJ2-3; 9 positions agree with TRBD2. The V and J ends lost 1 base and 1 base, in that order; junction bases with no gene match: 4. From germline, CDR1 is SGDLS and CDR2 YYNGEE. This CDR3 has 16 residues. CDR3 in DNA: TGTGCCAGCAGCGTAAAGGGCGGGGGGGGCACAGATACGCAGTATTTT. Protein: CASSVKGGGGTDTQYF.

The DNA for the CDR3 is TGTGCCAGCAGGAATTACAGGGGTGGCTACACCTTC. This translates into CASRNYRGGYTF. This rearrangement joins TRBV9 to TRBJ1-2; the match to TRBD1 covers 7 bases. The V segment lost 5 bases and the J segment 7 bases; nucleotides outside the gene matches: 5. The CDR3 runs to 12 residues. The germline gives CDR1 SGDLS, CDR2 YYNGEE.

This chain joins TRBV27 and TRBJ2-7, with D tentatively TRBD2 (6 bases). The germline V and J ends were trimmed by 4 bases and 3 bases, with 19 bases remaining between them. This CDR3 contains 16 residues. Germline CDR1 and CDR2: MNHEY and SMNVEV (reference sequence). CDR3 sequence: CASSYSPEGTFYEQYF. The CDR3 DNA follows: TGTGCCAGCAGTTATTCCCCCGAGGGGACTTTCTACGAGCAGTACTTC.

The V and J genes are TRBV6-6 and TRBJ1-5, with TRBD1 identical over 8 bases. Germline CDR1 reads MNHNY; CDR2 reads SVGAGI (reference sequence). The CDR3 is 14 amino acids. After removal of 7 bases from V and 5 bases from J, the junction contained 7 bases not matched to a gene. The CDR3 region is CASTHQGAYQPQHF. CDR3 bases: TGTGCCAGCACCCACCAGGGGGCATATCAGCCCCAGCATTTT.

The rearrangement joins TRBV7-3 to TRBJ2-2; 7 nucleotides agree with TRBD1. Germline loops: CDR1 SGHTA, CDR2 FQGTGA. V shed 4 bases and J 1 base; nucleotides not matched to a gene: 3. The CDR3 runs 15 residues. The CDR3, as DNA: TGTGCCAGCAGCTCCGGACAGGAGAACACCGGGGAGCTGTTTTTT. Protein sequence: CASSSGQENTGELFF.

The gene calls are TRBV19 and TRBJ2-6; perhaps TRBD1 as D (6 bases). Germline V gene sequence: CDR1 LNHDA, CDR2 SQIVND (reference sequence). V shed 5 bases and J shed 0 bases, with 29 bases lying between them. This CDR3 spans 22 amino acids. In DNA form, the CDR3 reads TGTGCCAGTAGTCTCCCATACTCACTTTCCGGGACAACCGACTCTGGGGCCAACGTCCTGACTTTC. It translates to CASSLPYSLSGTTDSGANVLTF.

The rearrangement uses TRBV9 and TRBJ1-2; weak D call: TRBD1 (6 bases). The V end lost 4 bases, the J end lost 4 bases, and 17 bases lay between the germline ends. This CDR3 contains 15 residues. Germline V gene data show CDR1 as SGDLS and CDR2 as YYNGEE. The CDR3 loop is CASSSRGGRFYGYTF. DNA for the CDR3: TGTGCCAGCAGCTCACGGGGGGGGCGCTTCTATGGCTACACCTTC.

The chain employs TRBV11-3 and TRBJ2-3; TRBD2 matches at 13 bases. The V segment lost 5 bases and the J segment 0 bases; nucleotides outside the gene matches: 8. The length of the CDR3 is 18 residues. Germline CDR1 SGHNT, CDR2 YENEEA. CDR3 sequence reads: CASSPGLAGATSTDTQYF. CDR3 in DNA: TGTGCCAGCAGCCCTGGACTAGCGGGGGCCACTAGCACAGATACGCAGTATTTT.

V and J are TRBV16 and TRBJ2-5, with 8 positions matching TRBD1. CDR3 length: 16 residues. V dropped 4 bases and J dropped 5; count of bases not matched to a gene: 12. CDR1 KGHSY and CDR2 FQNENV come from the germline V gene. CDR3 DNA sequence: TGTGCCAGCAGCCGGAGACAGGGGAGTTTAATTGAGACCCAGTACTTC. Encoded protein: CASSRRQGSLIETQYF.

V and J are TRBV4-1 and TRBJ1-3; D is unresolved. The CDR3 loop spans 18 amino acids. Germline loops: CDR1 MGHRA, CDR2 YSYEKL. Between the trimmed V and J ends, which lost 3 bases and 0 bases, there was a span of 18 bases. The CDR3 bases are TGCGCCAGCAGCCACGATCCAATAGAGCGACCCTCTGGAAACACCATATATTTT. Protein sequence: CASSHDPIERPSGNTIYF.

V gene TRBV7-8 combines with J gene TRBJ1-4; weak D call: TRBD1 (6 bases). Trimming shortened V by 0 bases and J by 7 bases, and 12 bases separated the two germline ends. The CDR3 totals 15 residues. Germline V gene lookup returns CDR1 SGHVS and CDR2 FQNEAQ. The CDR3 loop is CASSLAGGGVEKLFF. The CDR3 DNA reads TGTGCCAGCAGCTTAGCGGGCGGGGGCGTTGAAAAACTGTTTTTT.